Included here is one TCR beta chain sequence, with context. Its specificity is not known. These data belong to a study of response to subunit inactivated influenza vaccine. Study outcomes and limitations: A suggestion made by the authors is that each seasonal influenza vaccination recruits few new T cells.

TCRdb redid the calling of the RT-PCR reads with MiXCR, one entry per CDR3 protein. The sample holds about 610,000 distinct CDR3 sequences, about 15% seen once. Germline assignment: CDR1 MNHEY and CDR2 SMNVEV (reference sequence). CDR3 length equals 13 residues. The germline V and J ends were trimmed by 7 bases and 6 bases, with 16 bases remaining between them. This chain connects TRBV27 to TRBJ2-7, with a tentative D call TRBD2 (6 bases). Sequenced material: PBMCs from blood, taken about 13 days after vaccination. This clonotype originated in a man aged 50 or older who received an inactivated influenza vaccine. The CDR3 spells CASTMRPGVEQYF. For the CDR3, the DNA is TGTGCCAGCACCATGCGGCCGGGGGTCGAGCAGTACTTC.